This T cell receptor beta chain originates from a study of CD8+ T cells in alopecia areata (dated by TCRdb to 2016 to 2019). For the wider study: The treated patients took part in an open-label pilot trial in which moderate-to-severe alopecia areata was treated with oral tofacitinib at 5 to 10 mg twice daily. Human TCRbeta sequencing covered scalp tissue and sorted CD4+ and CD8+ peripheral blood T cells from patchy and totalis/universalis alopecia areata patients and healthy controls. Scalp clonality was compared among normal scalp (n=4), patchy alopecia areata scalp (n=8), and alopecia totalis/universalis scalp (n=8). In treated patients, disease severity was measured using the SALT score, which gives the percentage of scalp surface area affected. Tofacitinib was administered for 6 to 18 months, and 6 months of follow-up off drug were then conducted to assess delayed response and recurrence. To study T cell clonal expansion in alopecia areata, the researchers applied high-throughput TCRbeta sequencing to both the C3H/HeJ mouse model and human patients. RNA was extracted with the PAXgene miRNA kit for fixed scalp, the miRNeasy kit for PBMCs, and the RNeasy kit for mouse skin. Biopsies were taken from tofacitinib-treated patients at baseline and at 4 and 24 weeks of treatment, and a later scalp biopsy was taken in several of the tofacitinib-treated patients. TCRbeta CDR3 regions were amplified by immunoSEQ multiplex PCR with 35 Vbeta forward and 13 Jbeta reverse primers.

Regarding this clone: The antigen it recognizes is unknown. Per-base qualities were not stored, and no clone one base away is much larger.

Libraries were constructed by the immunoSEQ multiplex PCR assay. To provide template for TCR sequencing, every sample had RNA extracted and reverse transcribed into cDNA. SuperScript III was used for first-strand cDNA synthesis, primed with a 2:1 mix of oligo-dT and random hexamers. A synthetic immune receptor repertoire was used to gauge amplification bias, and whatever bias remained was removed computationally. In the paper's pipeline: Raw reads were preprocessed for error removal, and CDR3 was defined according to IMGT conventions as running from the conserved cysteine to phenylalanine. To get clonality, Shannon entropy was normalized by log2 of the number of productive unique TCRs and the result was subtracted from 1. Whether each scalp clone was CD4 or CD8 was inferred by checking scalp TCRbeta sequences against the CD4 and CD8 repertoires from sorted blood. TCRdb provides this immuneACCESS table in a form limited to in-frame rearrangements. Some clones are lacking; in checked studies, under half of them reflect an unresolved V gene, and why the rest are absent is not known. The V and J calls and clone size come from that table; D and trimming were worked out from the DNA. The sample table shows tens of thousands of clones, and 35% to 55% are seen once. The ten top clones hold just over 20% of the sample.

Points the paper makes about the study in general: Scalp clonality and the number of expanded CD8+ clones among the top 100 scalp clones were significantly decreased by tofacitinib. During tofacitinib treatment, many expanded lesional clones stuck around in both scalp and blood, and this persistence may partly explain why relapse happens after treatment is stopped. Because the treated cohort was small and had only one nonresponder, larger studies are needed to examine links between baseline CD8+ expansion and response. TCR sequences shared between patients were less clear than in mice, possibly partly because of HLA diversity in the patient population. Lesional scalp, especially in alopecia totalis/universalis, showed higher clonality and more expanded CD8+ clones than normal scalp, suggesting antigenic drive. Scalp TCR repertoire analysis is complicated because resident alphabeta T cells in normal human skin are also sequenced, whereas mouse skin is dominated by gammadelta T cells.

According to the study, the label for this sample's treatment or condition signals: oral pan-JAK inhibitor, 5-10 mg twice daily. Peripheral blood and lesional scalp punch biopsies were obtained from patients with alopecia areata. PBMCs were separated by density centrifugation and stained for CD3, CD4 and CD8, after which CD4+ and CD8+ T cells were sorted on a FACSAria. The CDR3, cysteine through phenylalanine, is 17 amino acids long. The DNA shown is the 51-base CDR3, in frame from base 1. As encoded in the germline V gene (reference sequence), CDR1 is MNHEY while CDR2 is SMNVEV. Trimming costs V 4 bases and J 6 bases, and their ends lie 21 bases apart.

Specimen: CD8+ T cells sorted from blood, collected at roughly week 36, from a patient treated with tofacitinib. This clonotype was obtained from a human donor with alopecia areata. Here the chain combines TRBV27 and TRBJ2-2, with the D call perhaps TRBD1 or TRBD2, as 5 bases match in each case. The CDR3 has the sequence CASSYGLGDARPGELFF. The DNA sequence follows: TGTGCCAGCAGTTACGGGTTGGGGGACGCCCGCCCCGGGGAGCTGTTTTTT.